The 10 T cell receptor beta chains listed next were all sequenced from one sample in a study of blood T cell repertoires in COVID-19. The protocol was immunoSEQ multiplex PCR, while the TCRdb copy is restricted to in-frame clones and leaves out a portion. This sample has 150,000 to 180,000 clones, with roughly 80% found just once. The sequenced material came from peripheral blood. All receptors derive from a woman aged 55 to 70 with acute or convalescent COVID-19.

This chain joins TRBV5-1 and TRBJ1-6; D may be TRBD1 (5 bases). Germline V gene lookup returns CDR1 SGHRS and CDR2 YFSETQ. The CDR3 totals 15 residues. Trimming left V 0 bases short and J 8 bases short, with 12 bases between. The CDR3 is CASSLVGGVDSPLHF. Written as DNA, the CDR3 is TGCGCCAGCAGCTTGGTAGGAGGGGTCGATTCACCCCTCCACTTT.

The chain combines TRBV28 with TRBJ2-2; D might be TRBD1 (6 bases). With 2 bases removed from V and 4 bases from J, the gap between germline ends came to 11 bases. This CDR3 has 15 amino acids. The germline gives CDR1 MDHEN, CDR2 SYDVKM. CDR3 residues: CASSLGQGTTGELFF. CDR3 in DNA: TGTGCCAGCAGTTTAGGGCAGGGGACCACCGGGGAGCTGTTTTTT.

The chain combines TRBV18 with TRBJ2-2, with 7 bases that match TRBD1. J gave up 0 bases and V 6 bases, and 10 bases lay outside the gene matches. The CDR3 length is 17 residues. Germline V CDR1 and CDR2: KGHSH, LQKENI. The CDR3 sequence is CASSWGQTFANTGELFF. The DNA of the CDR3 is TGTGCCAGCTCGTGGGGACAGACTTTCGCGAACACCGGGGAGCTGTTTTTT. Looking up the rest from reference TRBV18 and TRBJ2-2 gives the full variable domain: NAGVMQNPRHLVRRRGQEARLRCSPMKGHSHVYWYRQLPEEGLKFMVYLQKENIIDESGMPKERFSAEFPKEGPSILRIQQVVRGDSAAYFCASSWGQTFANTGELFFGEGSRLTVL.

The CDR3 DNA reads as TGTGCCTGGAGTGTACCCGGGACACCGGTTGAAGGCTACACCTTC. It is translated as CAWSVPGTPVEGYTF. The chain combines TRBV30 with TRBJ1-2, with TRBD1 as a possible D gene (6 bases). Germline V gene data show CDR1 as GTSNPN and CDR2 as SVGIG (reference sequence). The germline V and J ends were trimmed by 0 bases and 8 bases, with 19 bases remaining between them. This CDR3 has 15 residues.

To note about this clone: An end of the junction differs from the germline gene, which may be a read error. The chain couples TRBV29-1 to TRBJ1-1, with TRBD1 as a possible D gene (6 bases). The CDR3 runs to 12 residues. CDR1 is SQVTM and CDR2 is ANQGSEA in the germline V gene. The CDR3 DNA reads as TGCAGCGGTGAACAGGGTTCCACTGAAGCTTTCTTT. Translating gives CSGEQGSTEAFF.

This chain links TRBV18 with TRBJ1-2, with TRBD1 identical over 10 bases. Trimming cost V 7 bases and J 4 bases; bases outside gene matches: 15. CDR3 length equals 17 residues. Looked up from germline, CDR1 is KGHSH and CDR2 is LQKENI. The CDR3 coding sequence is TGTGCCAGCTGTCCATCAGCGACAGGGGGCGGGAGCTATGGCTACACCTTC. Encoded protein: CASCPSATGGGSYGYTF.

The rearrangement uses TRBV5-6 and TRBJ1-1; 7 bases align to TRBD1. Germline assignment: CDR1 SGHDT and CDR2 YYEEEE. V lost 3 bases to trimming and J lost 1 base; unmatched junction nucleotides: 6. CDR3 size: 15 residues. CDR3 coding DNA: TGTGCCAGCAGCTCCTGGACAGGCAGGAACACTGAAGCTTTCTTT. Its translation is CASSSWTGRNTEAFF.

This sequence joins TRBV7-9 and TRBJ1-4; D possibly corresponds to TRBD1 (6 bases). This CDR3 has 14 amino acids. The V gene lost 0 bases and the J gene lost 6 bases, with 8 bases spanning the gap. The germline gives CDR1 SEHNR, CDR2 FQNEAQ (reference sequence). CDR3 protein: CASSLAGADEKLFF. CDR3 coding DNA: TGTGCCAGCAGCTTAGCGGGGGCGGATGAAAAACTGTTTTTT. The complete variable domain, with remaining parts taken from reference TRBV7-9 and TRBJ1-4, reads DTGVSQNPRHKITKRGQNVTFRCDPISEHNRLYWYRQTLGQGPEFLTYFQNEAQLEKSRLLSDRFSAERPKGSFSTLEIQRTEQGDSAMYLCASSLAGADEKLFFGSGTQLSVL.

This rearrangement joins TRBV7-8 to TRBJ1-5, with 7 bases matching TRBD1. CDR3 size: 17 residues. Trimming took 1 base from V and 7 from J; bases not matched to a gene: 13. Germline V gives CDR1 SGHVS, CDR2 FQNEAQ. CDR3 nucleotide sequence: TGTGCCAGCAGCTTAGGTTCCCGGAACAGACAGGGCCAGCCCCAGCATTTT. Residues: CASSLGSRNRQGQPQHF.

CDR3 residues: CASSRESGEKLFF. DNA of the CDR3: TGTGCCAGCAGTCGGGAGTCCGGAGAAAAACTGTTTTTT. V gene TRBV12-3 or TRBV12-4 combines with J gene TRBJ1-4; D call uncertain. CDR3 length: 13 residues. The V gene lost 5 bases and the J gene lost 8 bases, with 12 bases spanning the gap.